This entry is about one T cell receptor beta chain. The sample originates from a study of cytomegalovirus exposure and HLA in healthy donors. This CDR3 is 15 amino acids long. Germline-derived CDR1 and CDR2 are SGHTA and FQGTGA. Trimming took 10 bases from V and 0 from J, leaving 17 bases between them. PCR involved 60 Vbeta and 13 Jbeta primers. Assay: immunoSEQ multiplex PCR; the TCRdb copy retains only in-frame clones and omits some. The sample holds 190,000 or so clones, over 75% seen once. This chain uses TRBV7-3 with TRBJ2-3; TRBD2 is a possible D gene (6 bases). The receptor's source is a woman aged 45 to 65 in good health and CMV-seropositive. The sequenced material came from PBMCs. As DNA, the CDR3 is TGTGCCACTAGTCTTGGGACTTTAAGCACAGATACGCAGTATTTT. Protein sequence: CATSLGTLSTDTQYF.